These T cell receptor beta chains were read from a single sample in a study of identical twins. TCRdb re-called the 5' RACE reads with MiXCR, one entry per CDR3 protein. The repertoire includes approximately 670,000 distinct CDR3 sequences, roughly 6% of them detected once, and 1.5% to 2% sits in the top ten. Input material: naive T cells sorted from blood. The receptors were sampled from a man between 18 and 29 years old in good health. CDR3s include the opening cysteine and the closing phenylalanine or tryptophan. A D gene is named only where the DNA matches it firmly. The listing skips clone size in some rows; elsewhere it reads once, few, many or a size class.

v_gene: TRBV15; d_gene: NA; abundance: many; j_gene: TRBJ2-1; CDR3nt: TGTGCCACCAGCAGAGAAAGGGCAGGGATTTACAATGAGCAGTTCTTC; CDR3aa: CATSRERAGIYNEQFF
v_gene: TRBV12-5; d_gene: NA; abundance: many; j_gene: TRBJ1-5; CDR3nt: TGTGCTAGTGGTTTCGGAGAACCCCAGCATTTT; CDR3aa: CASGFGEPQHF
v_gene: TRBV5-1; d_gene: TRBD1; abundance: many; j_gene: TRBJ2-3; CDR3nt: TGCGCCAGCAGCTTAATACCTACAACAGGGGAAGATACGCAGTATTTT; CDR3aa: CASSLIPTTGEDTQYF
v_gene: TRBV5-1; d_gene: TRBD1; abundance: few; j_gene: TRBJ1-1; CDR3nt: TGCGCCAGCAGCGTCGGACAGGGAGGCACTGAAGCTTTCTTT; CDR3aa: CASSVGQGGTEAFF
v_gene: TRBV5-6; d_gene: NA; abundance: many; j_gene: TRBJ1-2; CDR3nt: TGTGCCAGCATAAGGACAGATTCTAACTATGGCTACACCTTC; CDR3aa: CASIRTDSNYGYTF
v_gene: TRBV20-1; d_gene: TRBD2; abundance: NA; j_gene: TRBJ2-7; CDR3nt: TGCAGTGCTAGAGTTGAGCGGGGGGCTCGGGAGCAGTACTTC; CDR3aa: CSARVERGAREQYF
v_gene: TRBV9; d_gene: NA; abundance: NA; j_gene: TRBJ2-3; CDR3nt: TGTGCCAGCAGCGTAGGCCCGTCCTTTGATACGCAGTATTTT; CDR3aa: CASSVGPSFDTQYF
v_gene: TRBV6-2/TRBV6-3; d_gene: NA; abundance: few; j_gene: TRBJ2-7; CDR3nt: TGTGCCAGCAACACGTTCCAGGGGCGCTACGAGCAGTACTTC; CDR3aa: CASNTFQGRYEQYF
v_gene: TRBV20-1; d_gene: NA; abundance: few; j_gene: TRBJ2-3; CDR3nt: TGCAGTGTTCCAGTCGCAGATACGCAGTATTTT; CDR3aa: CSVPVADTQYF
v_gene: TRBV20-1; d_gene: NA; abundance: NA; j_gene: TRBJ2-5; CDR3nt: TGCAGTGCTCCCATAAACGGGGAGACCCAGTACTTC; CDR3aa: CSAPINGETQYF
v_gene: TRBV4-3; d_gene: NA; abundance: few; j_gene: TRBJ2-4; CDR3nt: TGCGCCAGCAGCCAAGCTGTCAACAGGCAGACCAAAAACATTCAGTACTTC; CDR3aa: CASSQAVNRQTKNIQYF
v_gene: TRBV20-1; d_gene: NA; abundance: few; j_gene: TRBJ2-1; CDR3nt: TGCAGTGCTAGAGGGGACGGGGCCCGTCGCCATGAGCAGTTCTTC; CDR3aa: CSARGDGARRHEQFF
v_gene: TRBV20-1; d_gene: TRBD2; abundance: many; j_gene: TRBJ2-1; CDR3nt: TGCAGTGCTAGGCCCGGGACTAGCGTCCTCAATGAGCAGTTCTTC; CDR3aa: CSARPGTSVLNEQFF
v_gene: TRBV7-9; d_gene: NA; abundance: many; j_gene: TRBJ1-1; CDR3nt: TGTGCCAGCACCCTCACGGGGAGGACTGAAGCTTTCTTT; CDR3aa: CASTLTGRTEAFF
v_gene: TRBV24-1; d_gene: TRBD2; abundance: many; j_gene: TRBJ2-2; CDR3nt: TGTGCCACCAGTGATCGCGGACTAGCGCGAACCGGGGAGCTGTTTTTT; CDR3aa: CATSDRGLARTGELFF
v_gene: TRBV18; d_gene: TRBD1; abundance: few; j_gene: TRBJ1-1; CDR3nt: TGTGCCAGCTCACATGGACAGGGCATTGAAGCTTTCTTT; CDR3aa: CASSHGQGIEAFF
v_gene: TRBV21-1; d_gene: NA; abundance: few; j_gene: TRBJ2-2; CDR3nt: TGTGCCAGCAGCGCACCGGGACAGGGAGCTGGGGAGCTGTTTTTT; CDR3aa: CASSAPGQGAGELFF
v_gene: TRBV28; d_gene: NA; abundance: few; j_gene: TRBJ2-7; CDR3nt: TGTGCCAGCAGTCGCCGGGGGGGAGTAGGGGGCAGTACCTACGAGCAGTACTTC; CDR3aa: CASSRRGGVGGSTYEQYF
v_gene: TRBV7-8; d_gene: NA; abundance: NA; j_gene: TRBJ2-3; CDR3nt: TGTGCCAGCAGCTTAGACAGGGTCAGAGATACGCAGTATTTT; CDR3aa: CASSLDRVRDTQYF
v_gene: TRBV7-2; d_gene: NA; abundance: many; j_gene: TRBJ2-3; CDR3nt: TGTGCCAGCAGCTCGTTAGGAGCCACAGATACGCAGTATTTT; CDR3aa: CASSSLGATDTQYF
v_gene: TRBV4-1; d_gene: NA; abundance: few; j_gene: TRBJ2-1; CDR3nt: TGCGCCAGCAGCCAACCGGAGGGCCATCGGTTCTTC; CDR3aa: CASSQPEGHRFF
v_gene: TRBV29-1; d_gene: NA; abundance: many; j_gene: TRBJ1-1; CDR3nt: TGCAGCGTTGACGGACGGCTGAACACTGAAGCTTTCTTT; CDR3aa: CSVDGRLNTEAFF
v_gene: TRBV12-3/TRBV12-4; d_gene: TRBD1; abundance: many; j_gene: TRBJ2-1; CDR3nt: TGTGCCAGCAGTCCGGGACAGGGGTACAATGAGCAGTTCTTC; CDR3aa: CASSPGQGYNEQFF
v_gene: TRBV12-3/TRBV12-4; d_gene: TRBD1; abundance: few; j_gene: TRBJ2-7; CDR3nt: TGTGCCAGCAGACGGACCGGGACAGATAACTACGAGCAGTACTTC; CDR3aa: CASRRTGTDNYEQYF